The 23 T cell receptor beta chains listed next were all sequenced from one sample in a study of cytomegalovirus exposure and HLA in healthy donors. The primer mix had 60 Vbeta and 13 Jbeta primers. Generated by immunoSEQ multiplex PCR, the TCRdb table keeps only in-frame clones and is missing some. Of 120,000 to 150,000 clones in the sample, about 80% are singletons; the top ten hold 1.5% to 2%. The source material was PBMCs. These receptors were collected from a woman aged 30 to 39 in good health and CMV-seronegative.

V usage is TRBV5-1 and J usage is TRBJ1-6, with 8 bases fitting TRBD1. The V gene's germline CDR1 is SGHRS and CDR2 YFSETQ. The trim removed 4 bases at V and 6 bases at J, leaving 6 bases unmatched. The CDR3 is 15 amino acids. The CDR3 loop reads CASSPQGAFNSPLHF. The CDR3 region has the DNA TGCGCCAGCAGCCCCCAGGGGGCATTTAATTCACCCCTCCACTTT.

The chain joins TRBV6-5 to TRBJ2-7; 8 bases align to TRBD1. Per the germline V gene, CDR1 is MNHEY and CDR2 is SVGAGI. Trimming cost V 5 bases and J 3 bases; bases outside gene matches: 3. The CDR3 loop spans 13 amino acids. The CDR3 DNA is TGTGCCAGCAGTCAGACAGGGGACTACGAGCAGTACTTC. Translation: CASSQTGDYEQYF.

The chain combines TRBV13 with TRBJ1-1; a possible D gene is TRBD1 (5 bases). The CDR3 has 14 residues. Per germline, CDR1 PRHDT and CDR2 FYEKMQ (reference sequence). V lost 5 bases to trimming and J lost 1 base, with 11 bases between them. This chain's CDR3 is CASSLTEENTEAFF. The CDR3 coding sequence is TGTGCCAGCAGCCTGACAGAGGAGAACACTGAAGCTTTCTTT.

The J gene is TRBJ2-3, the V gene TRBV6-5; D perhaps matches TRBD1 (6 bases). V shed 1 base and J shed 4 bases, with 15 bases lying between them. Germline V CDR1 and CDR2: MNHEY, SVGAGI. There are 16 residues in the CDR3. CDR3 residues: CASSYWPRGRADTQYF. In DNA form, the CDR3 reads TGTGCCAGCAGTTACTGGCCCAGGGGTAGGGCAGATACGCAGTATTTT.

This chain uses TRBV2 with TRBJ1-6; the match to TRBD1 covers 8 bases. Per the germline V gene, CDR1 is SNHLY and CDR2 is FYNNEI. There are 15 residues in the CDR3. After removal of 4 bases from V and 12 bases from J, the junction contained 11 bases not matched to a gene. For the CDR3, the DNA is TGTGCCAGCAGTGCTCGGACAGGGTCGAGTTTACCCCTCCACTTT. This translates into CASSARTGSSLPLHF.

This chain links TRBV15 with TRBJ1-5; D ambiguous. With 0 bases removed from V and 3 bases from J, the gap between germline ends came to 3 bases. Germline V gives CDR1 LNHNV, CDR2 YYDKDF (reference sequence). There are 13 residues in the CDR3. Written as DNA, the CDR3 is TGTGCCACCAGCAGAGACGTCAATCAGCCCCAGCATTTT. Its protein product is CATSRDVNQPQHF.

The genes are TRBV6-5 and TRBJ1-4; 7 bases agree with TRBD1. The CDR3 is 15 amino acids. J was trimmed by 5 bases and V by 2 bases; bases with no gene match: 5. Germline V CDR1 and CDR2: MNHEY, SVGAGI. CDR3 DNA: TGTGCCAGCAGTTACGACAGGGCCCCAAATGAAAAACTGTTTTTT. Protein sequence: CASSYDRAPNEKLFF.

The chain links TRBV6-5 to TRBJ2-3; 11 bases are a match to TRBD2. This CDR3 comprises 16 residues. The germline V gene encodes CDR1 MNHEY and CDR2 SVGAGI. V lost 4 bases to trimming and J lost 3 bases; unmatched junction nucleotides: 6. The CDR3 bases are TGTGCCAGCAGTTTAGTAGCGGGGGGGCGTACAGATACGCAGTATTTT. It specifies CASSLVAGGRTDTQYF.

The CDR3 sequence is CAWSGGIQETQYF. The CDR3 nucleotides read TGTGCCTGGAGCGGGGGGATACAAGAGACCCAGTACTTC. V usage is TRBV30 and J usage is TRBJ2-5; TRBD2 matches 7 bases. The CDR3 spans 13 residues. Germline lookup yields CDR1 GTSNPN and CDR2 SVGIG (reference sequence). V shed 3 bases and J 2 bases; nucleotides not matched to a gene: 3.

This clone has only a few counts. This sequence joins TRBV6-5 and TRBJ2-5, with D possibly matching TRBD1 (6 bases). The CDR3 covers 15 residues. Germline V gene data show CDR1 as MNHEY and CDR2 as SVGAGI. Trimming stripped 7 bases from V and 1 base from J, with 16 bases between. CDR3 nucleotide sequence: TGTGCCAGCACCCAATTGGACAGATCCCAAGAGACCCAGTACTTC. Protein: CASTQLDRSQETQYF.

The V and J genes are TRBV6-5 and TRBJ1-5; 7 bases are shared with TRBD1. The J segment lost 14 bases and the V segment lost 6 bases, leaving 7 bases of the junction unmatched. There are 11 residues in the CDR3. The V gene's germline CDR1 is MNHEY and CDR2 SVGAGI. DNA for the CDR3: TGTGCCAGCAGACTCGACAGGGACGAGCATTTT. Encoded protein: CASRLDRDEHF.

The chain employs TRBV5-1 and TRBJ2-3, with TRBD2 matching over 7 bases. There are 16 residues in the CDR3. V trimming: 1 base; J trimming: 2 bases; junction bases outside the gene matches: 7. The V gene's germline CDR1 is SGHRS and CDR2 YFSETQ. The CDR3 loop is CASSLTPRGTTDTQYF. The CDR3 nucleotides read TGCGCCAGCAGCTTGACCCCGCGGGGGACCACAGATACGCAGTATTTT.

This clone came up many times. V gene TRBV6-1 combines with J gene TRBJ1-6; D is possibly TRBD1 (5 bases). Germline V gene lookup returns CDR1 MNHNS and CDR2 SASEGT. The CDR3 loop spans 14 amino acids. The V end was cut by 3 bases, the J end by 10 bases, with 13 bases between. The CDR3 DNA follows: TGTGCCAGCAGTGAGAACGGGGGATACTCACCCCTCCACTTT. Its translation: CASSENGGYSPLHF.

The V call is TRBV5-6, the J call TRBJ1-1, with a tentative D call TRBD1 (6 bases). This CDR3 is 16 amino acids long. Trimming stripped 1 base from V and 4 bases from J, with 17 bases between. Germline values: CDR1 SGHDT, CDR2 YYEEEE. CDR3 region: CASSLRAGGPSTEAFF. DNA for the CDR3: TGTGCCAGCAGCTTGAGAGCGGGGGGCCCGAGCACTGAAGCTTTCTTT.

The chain couples TRBV29-1 to TRBJ1-1, with 9 bases matching TRBD1. The CDR3 runs 15 residues. Trimming removed 1 base from V and 0 bases from J; junction bases left unmatched: 3. Germline V gives CDR1 SQVTM, CDR2 ANQGSEA. The CDR3 nucleotides read TGCAGCGTTGAAGGCGGACAGGGGTTGAACACTGAAGCTTTCTTT. Its protein is CSVEGGQGLNTEAFF.

This sequence joins TRBV27 and TRBJ1-6, with 11 bases aligning to TRBD1. Germline CDR1 MNHEY, CDR2 SMNVEV (reference sequence). With 5 bases clipped from V and 10 bases from J, the junction kept 4 bases outside the gene matches. This CDR3 is built from 14 residues. The CDR3 region has the DNA TGTGCCAGCAGTCCGGACAGGGGGCCCTCACCCCTCCACTTT. Translated: CASSPDRGPSPLHF.

The chain uses TRBV7-2 and TRBJ1-5, with 7 bases lining up with TRBD1. This CDR3 is 14 amino acids long. CDR1 is SGHTA and CDR2 is FQGNSA in the germline V gene. The V segment lost 6 bases and the J segment 9 bases; nucleotides outside the gene matches: 11. The CDR3: CASRPGQARAPQHF. The CDR3 bases are TGTGCCAGCAGACCCGGACAGGCTCGAGCGCCCCAGCATTTT. Filled out from reference TRBV7-2 and TRBJ1-5, the complete variable domain reads GAGVSQSPSNKVTEKGKDVELRCDPISGHTALYWYRQSLGQGLEFLIYFQGNSAPDKSGLPSDRFSAERTGGSVSTLTIQRTQQEDSAVYLCASRPGQARAPQHFGDGTRLSIL.

The gene calls are TRBV6-5 and TRBJ1-2, with 7 bases matching TRBD1. V shed 2 bases, J shed 7 bases, and the junction held 1 base outside the gene matches. The CDR3 has 12 residues. Germline CDR1 MNHEY, CDR2 SVGAGI. CDR3: CASSYGQAGYTF. The CDR3 DNA sequence: TGTGCCAGCAGTTACGGACAGGCTGGCTACACCTTC.

The chain carries TRBV5-1 and TRBJ1-1, with a weak D call TRBD1 (5 bases). The CDR3 runs to 16 residues. Trimming took 1 base from V and 1 from J, leaving 14 bases between them. CDR1 is SGHRS and CDR2 is YFSETQ in the germline V gene. The CDR3 is CASSLTAGGGNTEAFF. CDR3 DNA sequence: TGCGCCAGCAGCTTGACTGCTGGGGGGGGGAACACTGAAGCTTTCTTT.

The sample holds one count of this clone. The chain joins TRBV9 to TRBJ1-1, with D possibly matching TRBD1 (6 bases). CDR1 is SGDLS and CDR2 is YYNGEE in the germline V gene. CDR3 length: 12 residues. Trimming pared 3 bases from V and 4 bases from J, leaving 7 bases between. DNA of the CDR3: TGTGCCAGCAGCGACAGGGCCACTGAAGCTTTCTTT. Its protein is CASSDRATEAFF.

V is TRBV19 and J is TRBJ2-1, with D perhaps TRBD1 (6 bases). The CDR3 has 18 amino acids. The V gene's germline CDR1 is LNHDA and CDR2 SQIVND (reference sequence). The germline V and J ends were trimmed by 2 bases and 0 bases, with 17 bases remaining between them. Written as DNA, the CDR3 is TGTGCCAGTAGTATAACTGGGACACCCGCTGGCTCCTACAATGAGCAGTTCTTC. It translates to CASSITGTPAGSYNEQFF.

V gene TRBV21-1 combines with J gene TRBJ2-1; the D call TRBD2 from the table was never checked on the DNA. TRBV21-1 represents a pseudogene. CDR3 length equals 18 residues. In DNA, the CDR3 is TGTGCCAGCAGCCCCCGGAAAGGAGGGACTAGCGGGTACAATGAGCAGTTCTTC. It specifies CASSPRKGGTSGYNEQFF.

J is TRBJ1-2 and V is TRBV6-4; 12 bases are a match to TRBD1. CDR3 length: 15 amino acids. V lost 2 bases, J lost 7 bases, and 5 bases stayed unmatched. The V gene's germline CDR1 is MRHNA and CDR2 SNTAGT. Written as DNA, the CDR3 is TGTGCCAGCAGTGACGGGACAGGGGGCTTTTTTGGCTACACCTTC. This encodes CASSDGTGGFFGYTF.